Included here is one TCR beta chain sequence, with context. Produced via immunoSEQ multiplex PCR; TCRdb's table is partial and in-frame only. The data hold some 420,000 clones, with 85% to 90% observed a single time. The data are from a study of blood T cell repertoires in COVID-19. The germline V gene encodes CDR1 MNHEY and CDR2 SVGAGI. The ends were cut back, 2 bases at V and 4 bases at J, with 15 bases in the middle. The CDR3 covers 15 residues. The receptor's source is a young man who had recovered from COVID-19. The sequenced material came from PBMCs or T cells enriched from blood (not recorded which). This chain links TRBV6-5 with TRBJ2-7; D is possibly TRBD2 (5 bases). The CDR3 protein is CASSYREGLSYEQYF. The DNA for the CDR3 is TGTGCCAGCAGTTACCGAGAGGGCCTTTCTTACGAGCAGTACTTC.